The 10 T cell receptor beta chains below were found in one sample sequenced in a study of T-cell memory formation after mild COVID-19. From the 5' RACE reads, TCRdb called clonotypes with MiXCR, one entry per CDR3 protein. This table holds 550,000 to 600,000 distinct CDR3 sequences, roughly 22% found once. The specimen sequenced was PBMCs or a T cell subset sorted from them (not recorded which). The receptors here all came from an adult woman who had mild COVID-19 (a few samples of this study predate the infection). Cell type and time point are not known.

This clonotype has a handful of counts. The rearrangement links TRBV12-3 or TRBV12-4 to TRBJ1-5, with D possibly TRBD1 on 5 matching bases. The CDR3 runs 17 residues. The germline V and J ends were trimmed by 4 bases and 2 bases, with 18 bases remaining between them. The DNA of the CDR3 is TGTGCCAGCAGTTCCCGATCTTACGGGACGGGCAATCAGCCCCAGCATTTT. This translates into CASSSRSYGTGNQPQHF.

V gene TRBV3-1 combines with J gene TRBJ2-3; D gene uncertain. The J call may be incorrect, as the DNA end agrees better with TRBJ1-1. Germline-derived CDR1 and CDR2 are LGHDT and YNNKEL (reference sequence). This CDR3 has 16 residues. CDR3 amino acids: CASSDTGLHTGTEAFF. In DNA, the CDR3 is TGTGCCAGCAGTGACACCGGACTTCATACTGGCACTGAAGCTTTCTTT.

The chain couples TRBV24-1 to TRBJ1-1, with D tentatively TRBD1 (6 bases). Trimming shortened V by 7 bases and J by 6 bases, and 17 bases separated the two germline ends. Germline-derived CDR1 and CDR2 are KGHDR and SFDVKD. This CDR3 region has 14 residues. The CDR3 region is CATRGGGIGAEAFF. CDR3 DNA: TGTGCCACCAGGGGCGGGGGCATAGGTGCTGAAGCTTTCTTT.

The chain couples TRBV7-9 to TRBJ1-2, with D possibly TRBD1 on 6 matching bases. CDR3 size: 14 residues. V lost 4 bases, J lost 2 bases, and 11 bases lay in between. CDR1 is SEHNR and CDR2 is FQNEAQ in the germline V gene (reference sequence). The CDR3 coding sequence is TGTGCCAGCAGCTACAACACAGGGAACTATGGCTACACCTTC. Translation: CASSYNTGNYGYTF.

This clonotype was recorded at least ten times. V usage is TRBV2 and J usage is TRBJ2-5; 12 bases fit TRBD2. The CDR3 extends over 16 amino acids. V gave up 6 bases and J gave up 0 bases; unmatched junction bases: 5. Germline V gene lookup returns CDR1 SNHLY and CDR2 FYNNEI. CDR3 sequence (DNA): TGTGCCAGCAGGAAGGGACTAGCGGGCGACCAAGAGACCCAGTACTTC. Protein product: CASRKGLAGDQETQYF.

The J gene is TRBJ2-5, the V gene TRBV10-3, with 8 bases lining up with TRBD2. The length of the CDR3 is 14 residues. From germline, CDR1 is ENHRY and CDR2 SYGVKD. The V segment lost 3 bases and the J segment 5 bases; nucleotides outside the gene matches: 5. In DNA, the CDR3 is TGTGCCATCAGTGAACGGGAGGGGACTGAGACCCAGTACTTC. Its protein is CAISEREGTETQYF.

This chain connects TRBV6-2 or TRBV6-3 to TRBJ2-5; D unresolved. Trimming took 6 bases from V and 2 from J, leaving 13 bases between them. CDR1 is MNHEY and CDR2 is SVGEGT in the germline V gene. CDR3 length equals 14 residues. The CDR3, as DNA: TGTGCCAGCAGCAAGTTCAGTTCACAAGAGACCCAGTACTTC. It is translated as CASSKFSSQETQYF.

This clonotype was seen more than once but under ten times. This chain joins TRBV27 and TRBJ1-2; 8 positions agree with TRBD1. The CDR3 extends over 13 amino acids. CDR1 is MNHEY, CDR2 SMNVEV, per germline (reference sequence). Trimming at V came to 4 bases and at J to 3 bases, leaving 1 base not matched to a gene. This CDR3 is CASSSRGHYGYTF. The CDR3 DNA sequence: TGTGCCAGCAGTTCCAGGGGGCACTATGGCTACACCTTC.

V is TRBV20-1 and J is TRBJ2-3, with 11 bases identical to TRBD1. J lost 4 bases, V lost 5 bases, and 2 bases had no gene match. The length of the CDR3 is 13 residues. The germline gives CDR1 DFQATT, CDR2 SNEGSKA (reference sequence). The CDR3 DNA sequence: TGCAGTGCTGGACAGGGGGCGTCAGATACGCAGTATTTT. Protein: CSAGQGASDTQYF.

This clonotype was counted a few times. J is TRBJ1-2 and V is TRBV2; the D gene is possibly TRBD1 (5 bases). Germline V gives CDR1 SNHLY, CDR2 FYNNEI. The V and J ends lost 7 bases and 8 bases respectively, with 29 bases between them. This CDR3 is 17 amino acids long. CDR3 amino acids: CASIRDGATDLKTGYTF. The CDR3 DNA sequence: TGTGCCAGCATCCGGGACGGGGCTACCGACCTTAAGACGGGCTACACCTTC.